One and the same sample provided the 6 T cell receptor beta chains below, sequenced in a study of cytomegalovirus exposure and HLA in healthy donors listed by TCRdb under 2017. Preparation of the library involved the immunoSEQ multiplex PCR assay. The multiplex PCR relied on a mix of 60 forward primers for TCR Vbeta segments and 13 reverse primers for TCR Jbeta segments. TCRdb stores this immuneACCESS table with in-frame sequences only. Part of the clones is absent; in the studies checked, under half of the shortfall reflects unresolved V genes, and no reason is known for the rest. Within this sample are 150,000 or so clones, with approximately 80% of them counted one time only. The top ten clones comprise 7% of the sample. Sequencing input: PBMCs. These receptors all come from a middle-aged woman in good health and CMV-seropositive.

The chain has TRBV11-2 and TRBJ2-3, with 7 nucleotides matching TRBD2. From germline, CDR1 is SGHAT and CDR2 FQNNGV. The CDR3 spans 16 residues. With V trimmed by 2 bases and J by 2 bases, 7 bases remained unmatched. The CDR3 loop is CASSLSGGGTTDTQYF. CDR3 DNA: TGTGCCAGCAGCTTAAGCGGCGGGGGAACCACAGATACGCAGTATTTT.

This clone was observed a single time. This chain joins TRBV29-1 and TRBJ2-5; no clear D. The V end was cut by 4 bases, the J end by 2 bases, with 8 bases between. The CDR3 spans 12 residues. Germline V CDR1 and CDR2: SQVTM, ANQGSEA. In DNA form, the CDR3 reads TGCAGCGTTGTTGTATCTCAAGAGACCCAGTACTTC. Encoded protein: CSVVVSQETQYF.

The chain recombines TRBV28 with TRBJ1-1, with D perhaps matching TRBD1 (6 bases). Germline CDR1 and CDR2: MDHEN and SYDVKM. V gave up 5 bases and J gave up 1 base, with 14 bases separating them. The CDR3 extends over 15 amino acids. The CDR3 reads CASSIPGDPNTEAFF. The CDR3 nucleotides are TGTGCCAGCAGTATCCCAGGGGACCCGAACACTGAAGCTTTCTTT.

The chain links TRBV29-1 to TRBJ2-7, with 9 bases that match TRBD1. Germline CDR1 and CDR2: SQVTM and ANQGSEA. There are 13 residues in the CDR3. Unmatched junction bases numbered 8, after V lost 6 bases and J lost 5 bases. CDR3 bases: TGCAGCGTGGGGGGACAGGGTCTCCACGAGCAGTACTTC. It yields the protein CSVGGQGLHEQYF.

The V call is TRBV9, the J call TRBJ2-7; maybe TRBD1 (5 bases). The CDR3 is 15 amino acids. Deletions cut 0 bases from V and 3 bases from J, with 13 bases between. Germline V CDR1 and CDR2: SGDLS, YYNGEE. The DNA for the CDR3 is TGTGCCAGCAGCGTAGAGGCAGGGCCTGTCTACGAGCAGTACTTC. It encodes CASSVEAGPVYEQYF. The complete variable domain, with remaining parts taken from reference TRBV9 and TRBJ2-7, reads DSGVTQTPKHLITATGQRVTLRCSPRSGDLSVYWYQQSLDQGLQFLIQYYNGEERAKGNILERFSAQQFPDLHSELNLSSLELGDSALYFCASSVEAGPVYEQYFGPGTRLTVT.

The rearrangement links TRBV28 to TRBJ1-5; 9 positions match TRBD1. V was pared by 6 bases and J by 5 bases, with 8 bases of the junction left unmatched. CDR1 is MDHEN and CDR2 is SYDVKM in the germline V gene. The CDR3 is 15 amino acids. The CDR3 loop is CASRPDRGSHQPQHF. Written as DNA, the CDR3 is TGTGCCAGCAGACCCGACAGGGGGTCCCATCAGCCCCAGCATTTT.